Included here is one TCR beta chain sequence, with context. Its cognate antigen has yet to be identified. No quality values exist for individual bases; no much larger clone is one base distant. Before genomic DNA extraction, conventional CD4+ T cells were isolated from blood as CD25-low CD127-high cells. Fewer than ten healthy control donors served as the comparison group for repertoire analyses. Inclusive of the bounding cysteine and phenylalanine, the CDR3 is 16 residues long. The entry retains the CDR3 DNA only, 48 bases that are in frame from base 1. These data come from a study of regulatory and conventional T cells in RAG deficiency (dated by TCRdb to about 2017). Turning to the overall study: High-throughput TCR beta sequencing was used to compare the diversity and composition of the Treg, conventional CD4+ and CD8+ T cell repertoires of RAG-deficient patients with those of healthy controls.

The protocol used for the library was the immunoSEQ multiplex PCR assay. Genomic DNA from the sorted T-cell subsets was used to amplify and sequence rearranged TCR beta chain products. Per the original workflow: Shannon entropy and Simpson indices were used to measure how diverse the repertoire of productive TCR beta rearrangements was. Clonal expansion was assessed by the summed frequency of the 100 most abundant productive TCR beta clonotypes among total reads. A self-reactivity index based on amino acid usage at CDR3beta positions 6 and 7 was applied to the TRB repertoires. Repertoire analyses used two-way ANOVA; flow cytometric analyses used Student t or Mann-Whitney tests. TCRdb took this table from immuneACCESS and kept in-frame rearrangements with V and J called. Such tables lack part of the clones; where checked against another copy, unresolved V genes explain under half of the gap, and the rest is unexplained. Clone size and V and J calls were adopted from that table, with D and trimming inferred from the DNA. In all, the sample holds roughly 13,000 clones, and about 92% of those were seen once. The ten largest make up 1.1% of the sample.

What the authors observed across the whole study: The CD25-high CD127-low cells sorted from Omenn syndrome patients may be peripherally activated cells rather than true Treg cells. RAG-deficient patients showed markedly lower Shannon entropy and higher Simpson indices than control T-cell subpopulations. Unique TCR beta sequences from Treg cells were about 90-fold fewer in Omenn syndrome and CID/AS patients than controls, versus approximately 9.9-fold for other subsets. Shorter CDR3 lengths were found in all patient T-cell subsets, and >75% Treg-Tconv repertoire overlap at nucleotide and amino acid level was observed in Omenn syndrome patients. Some T-cell subset analyses were not done for some subjects.

These records were also assigned to another study, of regulatory T cells. The other study reports the following: For the multiplex PCR, 52 forward TRBV primers and 13 reverse TRBJ primers were used, and amplification bias was corrected with both assay-based and computational methods. In patients, repertoires had restricted unique TRB V-J pairs and skewed V and J gene usage, with regulatory T cells showing the most marked changes. The study compared T-cell receptor beta repertoires of sorted regulatory, conventional CD4+ and CD8+ T cells between CD3G-deficient patients and healthy controls. Peripheral blood mononuclear cells were isolated by Ficoll density separation. Rearranged TRB loci were amplified from genomic DNA by multiplex PCR within the immunoSEQ assay. TRB amplicons were sequenced on an Illumina HiSeq platform. Raw sequences were error-filtered and aligned to reference gene sequences by custom algorithms, then analyzed with the immunoSEQ online tools. Productive and nonproductive TRB rearrangement frequencies were evaluated among both unique and total sequences. For group comparisons, t tests, Mann-Whitney tests or two-way ANOVA were performed in Prism software.

The V and J genes are TRBV21-1 and TRBJ2-7; the listed D gene, TRBD1, was not tested against the DNA. TRBV21-1 counts as a pseudogene. The specimen sequenced was CD4+ effector T cells sorted from blood. The sequence derives from a human donor in good health. The CDR3 region: CASNSGESRGLHEQYF. At the DNA level, the sequence is TGTGCCAGCAACAGCGGAGAGTCCAGGGGGCTCCACGAGCAGTACTTC.